This T cell receptor (beta chain) was profiled in a study of T cell responses to AZD1222 COVID-19 vaccine. This CDR3 contains 15 residues. The V gene lost 7 bases and the J gene lost 5 bases, with 20 bases spanning the gap. The germline V gene has CDR1 MNHEY and CDR2 SVGAGI. This clone showed up just once. Its antigen is unknown. Profiled with immunoSEQ multiplex PCR; TCRdb holds only in-frame clones, not every one. This table has tens of thousands of clones, approximately 82% appearing once. Study-wide results and caveats: Nearly half of unique spike-specific TCRs reportedly avoided B.1.351 and B.1.1.7 mutated regions. The study found vaccine-associated CD4 TCRs spanning spike, dominant at 160-218 and 743-854. White British ancestry dominated among donors, who included more females, and clonal diversity was possibly underestimated.

This chain connects TRBV6-5 to TRBJ1-1, with a weak D call TRBD1 (5 bases). The starting material was peripheral blood, obtained on day 0 of AZD1222 vaccination. The sequence derives from an adult in good health. In DNA, the CDR3 is TGTGCCAGCAATAACCCGGGACTAGGTTTTACTGAAGCTTTCTTT. This encodes CASNNPGLGFTEAFF.